Below are 21 T cell receptor beta chains sequenced from a single sample in a study of blood T cells in healthy people across ages. Together with a sample-barcoded 5' primer, a J-beta primer mix was included in a second PCR lasting about 6 to 11 cycles. In TCRdb, the 5' RACE reads were re-called with MiXCR into one record per CDR3 protein. The repertoire holds some 1.4 million distinct CDR3 sequences, with approximately 42% as singletons. Sequencing was performed on blood. The receptors were sampled from a young woman in good health.

This clonotype came up a few times. V and J are TRBV20-1 and TRBJ1-1; 7 bases are shared with TRBD1. J gave up 1 base and V 5 bases, and 7 bases lay outside the gene matches. The CDR3 has 14 amino acids. Germline CDR1 DFQATT, CDR2 SNEGSKA (reference sequence). The CDR3 nucleotides are TGCAGTGCTCGGACAGGTTTTCAGAACACTGAAGCTTTCTTT. Translating it yields CSARTGFQNTEAFF.

This clonotype has more than one count but fewer than ten. This chain connects TRBV7-8 to TRBJ1-2; no clear D. The CDR3 is 16 residues long. Between the trimmed V and J ends, which lost 5 bases and 0 bases, there was a span of 16 bases. Germline V lookup: CDR1 SGHVS, CDR2 FQNEAQ. The CDR3 loop is CASSPLSGLANYGYTF. The CDR3 bases are TGTGCCAGCAGCCCCCTATCGGGTCTAGCTAACTATGGCTACACCTTC.

The chain has TRBV9 and TRBJ2-3; perhaps TRBD1 as D (7 bases). Germline CDR1 reads SGDLS; CDR2 reads YYNGEE. The CDR3 has 14 residues. V dropped 0 bases and J dropped 5 bases, with 10 bases sitting between them. The CDR3 reads CASSVDRGGDTQYF. CDR3 coding DNA: TGTGCCAGCAGCGTAGACAGGGGAGGAGATACGCAGTATTTT.

Only one count was recorded for this clonotype. Here the CDR3 reads CASSEKGKAEKLFF. The CDR3, as DNA: TGTGCCAGCAGTGAAAAGGGGAAAGCTGAAAAACTGTTTTTT. V is TRBV6-1 and J is TRBJ1-4; weak D call: TRBD1 (5 bases). CDR3 length: 14 residues. V was pared by 2 bases and J by 7 bases, with 11 bases between. CDR1 and CDR2 from the germline V gene are MNHNS and SASEGT.

The rearrangement joins TRBV6-5 to TRBJ2-5; 14 bases fit TRBD2. CDR3 size: 15 residues. Germline loops: CDR1 MNHEY, CDR2 SVGAGI. Trimming at V came to 0 bases and at J to 11 bases, leaving 5 bases not matched to a gene. The CDR3 nucleotides read TGTGCCAGCAGTTACTCAGGGACTAGCGGGGGCGGGCAGTACTTC. Translating it yields CASSYSGTSGGGQYF.

The chain uses TRBV14 and TRBJ2-5, with 10 positions matching TRBD2. The CDR3 has 17 amino acids. The germline V gene has CDR1 SGHDN and CDR2 FVKESK. Trimming took 1 base from V and 11 from J; bases not matched to a gene: 16. CDR3 protein: CASSQASGSRTSNEQYF. The DNA of the CDR3 is TGTGCCAGCAGCCAAGCTAGCGGGAGTCGTACGTCGAATGAGCAGTACTTC.

The CDR3 is CASSGTDPGEQYF. The CDR3 DNA follows: TGTGCCAGCAGCGGGACGGACCCTGGGGAGCAGTACTTC. V and J are TRBV3-1 and TRBJ2-4; D may correspond to TRBD1 or TRBD2 (5 bases each). The CDR3 spans 13 residues. Per the germline V gene, CDR1 is LGHDT and CDR2 is YNNKEL (reference sequence). V lost 5 bases and J lost 13, with 18 bases in between.

The chain joins TRBV6-1 to TRBJ2-2; unclear D gene. Trimming pared 5 bases from V and 2 bases from J, leaving 9 bases between. CDR3 size: 14 residues. Germline loops: CDR1 MNHNS, CDR2 SASEGT. The CDR3 DNA sequence: TGTGCCAGCAGTAGAAGCGAAAACACCGGGGAGCTGTTTTTT. This codes for CASSRSENTGELFF.

This clonotype was seen many times. V and J are TRBV29-1 and TRBJ2-5; D ambiguous. Between the trimmed V and J ends, which lost 3 bases and 0 bases, there was a span of 14 bases. CDR1 is SQVTM, CDR2 ANQGSEA, per germline. This CDR3 is 15 amino acids long. DNA of the CDR3: TGCAGCGTTGAGAAGCGATTAGGGTACCAAGAGACCCAGTACTTC. It specifies CSVEKRLGYQETQYF.

At least ten counts were recorded for this clonotype. This chain links TRBV20-1 with TRBJ2-5; 9 nucleotides align to TRBD2. V was pared by 3 bases and J by 2 bases, with 4 bases of the junction left unmatched. Germline CDR1 and CDR2: DFQATT and SNEGSKA (reference sequence). The CDR3 is 14 residues long. The CDR3 protein is CSASSSGVQETQYF. The CDR3 DNA reads as TGCAGTGCTAGTTCTAGCGGGGTTCAAGAGACCCAGTACTTC.

This chain connects TRBV6-1 to TRBJ2-5, with 8 bases aligning to TRBD2. TRBJ2-7 explains the end of the DNA better; the J call may be wrong. Germline CDR1 MNHNS, CDR2 SASEGT. The CDR3 is 14 amino acids. The CDR3 loop is CASSEPNLAGEQYF. The CDR3 nucleotides are TGTGCCAGCAGTGAGCCGAATCTAGCGGGCGAGCAGTACTTC.

The CDR3 nucleotides are TGCGCCAGCAGTGGGACCATCGGAGAGACCCAGTACTTC. Translation: CASSGTIGETQYF. This chain links TRBV10-1 with TRBJ2-5; D gene unclear. The CDR3 spans 13 residues. Germline V gene data show CDR1 as WNHNN and CDR2 as SYGVQD (reference sequence). V lost 4 bases and J lost 4, with 10 bases in between.

This clonotype showed up just a few times. V and J are TRBV9 and TRBJ2-2; either TRBD1 or TRBD2 may supply D (5 bases each). Germline CDR1 is SGDLS and CDR2 is YYNGEE. The CDR3 contains 15 residues. The ends were cut back, 1 base at V and 4 bases at J, with 11 bases in the middle. The CDR3 DNA is TGTGCCAGCAGCGTACCCGGGGCCGCCACCGGGGAGCTGTTTTTT. Its protein product is CASSVPGAATGELFF.

This clonotype appeared a single time. This may be a read error: a much more frequent sequence differs by one nucleotide. The CDR3 nucleotides are TGTGCCATCAGTAACCCCAGGACGGACTATGGCTACACCTTC. Its protein product is CAISNPRTDYGYTF. The rearrangement joins TRBV10-3 to TRBJ1-2; D remains ambiguous. This CDR3 contains 14 residues. Per the germline V gene, CDR1 is ENHRY and CDR2 is SYGVKD. V gave up 5 bases and J gave up 3 bases, with 13 bases separating them.

This clonotype was found a few times. The chain has TRBV20-1 and TRBJ2-1, with 11 bases fitting TRBD2. Germline values: CDR1 DFQATT, CDR2 SNEGSKA (reference sequence). Trimming cost V 6 bases and J 6 bases; bases outside gene matches: 7. The CDR3 spans 14 residues. The CDR3 nucleotides are TGCAGTGCAATAGCGGGAGGGCTCCTCAATGAGCAGTTCTTC. Its translation: CSAIAGGLLNEQFF.

This rearrangement joins TRBV7-9 to TRBJ2-5, with D tentatively TRBD2 (5 bases). With 1 base removed from V and 5 bases from J, the gap between germline ends came to 8 bases. Germline CDR1 SEHNR, CDR2 FQNEAQ (reference sequence). This CDR3 is 13 amino acids long. DNA for the CDR3: TGTGCCAGCAGCTTAGATGCGGGTGAGACCCAGTACTTC. Translation: CASSLDAGETQYF. The entire variable domain, with the rest obtained from reference TRBV7-9 and TRBJ2-5, is as follows: DTGVSQNPRHKITKRGQNVTFRCDPISEHNRLYWYRQTLGQGPEFLTYFQNEAQLEKSRLLSDRFSAERPKGSFSTLEIQRTEQGDSAMYLCASSLDAGETQYFGPGTRLLVL.

This chain links TRBV4-1 with TRBJ1-2; D uncertain. Trimming took 1 base from V and 7 from J, leaving 16 bases between them. The CDR3 loop spans 15 amino acids. Germline V lookup: CDR1 MGHRA, CDR2 YSYEKL. The CDR3 spells CASSQGRTTNSGYTF. CDR3 coding DNA: TGCGCCAGCAGCCAAGGGAGGACCACTAACAGTGGCTACACCTTC.

This clonotype was seen many times. This chain uses TRBV20-1 with TRBJ2-4; D is ambiguous. Germline CDR1 DFQATT, CDR2 SNEGSKA (reference sequence). V was cut by 3 bases and J by 8 bases, with 8 bases left in between. This CDR3 is built from 11 residues. CDR3 nucleotide sequence: TGCAGTGCTAGTCTGGCAGACATTCAGTACTTC. It is translated as CSASLADIQYF.

This clonotype was counted a few times. This chain connects TRBV9 to TRBJ2-5; D might be TRBD1 (7 bases). Germline values: CDR1 SGDLS, CDR2 YYNGEE. This CDR3 has 14 residues. Trimming took 4 bases from V and 5 from J, leaving 15 bases between them. CDR3 amino acids: CASSPGQAGETQYF. As DNA, the CDR3 is TGTGCCAGCAGCCCAGGACAGGCGGGGGAGACCCAGTACTTC.

CDR3 in amino acids: CASSSQVLYEQFF. CDR3 in DNA: TGTGCCAGCAGCTCTCAGGTCCTCTACGAGCAGTTCTTC. This chain uses TRBV7-9 with TRBJ2-1; D gene uncertain. Germline loops: CDR1 SEHNR, CDR2 FQNEAQ (reference sequence). The CDR3 spans 13 residues. The germline V and J ends were trimmed by 4 bases and 10 bases, with 14 bases remaining between them.

This clonotype was detected only a few times. V usage is TRBV27 and J usage is TRBJ2-1, with 10 bases identical to TRBD2. With 6 bases clipped from V and 10 bases from J, the junction kept 12 bases outside the gene matches. Germline values: CDR1 MNHEY, CDR2 SMNVEV (reference sequence). CDR3 size: 15 residues. The CDR3 sequence is CASRGGTSARAEQFF. CDR3 sequence (DNA): TGTGCCAGCAGAGGCGGGACTAGCGCTCGGGCCGAGCAGTTCTTC.